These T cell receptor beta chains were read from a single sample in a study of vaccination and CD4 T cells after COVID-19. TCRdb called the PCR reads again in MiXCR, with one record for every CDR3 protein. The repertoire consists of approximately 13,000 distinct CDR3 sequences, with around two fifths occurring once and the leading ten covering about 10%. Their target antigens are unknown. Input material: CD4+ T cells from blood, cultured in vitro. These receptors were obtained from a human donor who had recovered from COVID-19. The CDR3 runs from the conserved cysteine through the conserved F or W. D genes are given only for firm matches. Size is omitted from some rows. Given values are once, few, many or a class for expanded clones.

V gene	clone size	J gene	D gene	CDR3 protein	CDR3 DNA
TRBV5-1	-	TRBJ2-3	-	CASTLDLSTDTQYF	TGCGCCAGCACCCTCGACTTAAGCACAGATACGCAGTATTTT
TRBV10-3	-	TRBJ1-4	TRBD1	CAISGTGRSEKLFF	TGTGCCATCAGTGGGACAGGTCGATCTGAAAAACTGTTTTTT
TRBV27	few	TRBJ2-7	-	CASSLRAYYEQYF	TGTGCCAGCAGTTTGAGGGCCTACTACGAGCAGTACTTC
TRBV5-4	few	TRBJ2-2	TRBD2	CASSLAGGNTGELFF	TGTGCCAGCAGCTTGGCGGGAGGGAACACCGGGGAGCTGTTTTTT
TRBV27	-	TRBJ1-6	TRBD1	CASSLENRGDLNSPPHF	TGTGCCAGCAGTTTAGAGAACAGGGGGGATCTAAATTCACCCCCCCACTTT
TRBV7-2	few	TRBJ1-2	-	CASSLAGNPNYGYTF	TGTGCCAGCAGCTTAGCAGGGAACCCCAACTATGGCTACACCTTC
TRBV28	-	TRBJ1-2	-	CASSLVNYGYTF	TGTGCCAGCAGTTTGGTTAACTATGGCTACACCTTC
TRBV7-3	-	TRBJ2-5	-	CASSPPGVSGQETQYF	TGTGCCAGCAGCCCACCGGGTGTGAGTGGCCAAGAGACCCAGTACTTC
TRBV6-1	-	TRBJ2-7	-	CASSQGTAYEQYF	TGTGCCAGCAGCCAAGGAACCGCCTACGAGCAGTACTTC
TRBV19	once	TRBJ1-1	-	CASSMTAQSTEAFF	TGTGCCAGTAGTATGACAGCCCAGTCCACTGAAGCTTTCTTT
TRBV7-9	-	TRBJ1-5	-	CASSSHRGAGSPSNQPQHF	TGTGCCAGCAGCTCCCACAGAGGAGCAGGCTCGCCTAGCAATCAGCCCCAGCATTTT
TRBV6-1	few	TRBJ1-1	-	CASSRDSTSNTEAFF	TGTGCCAGCAGTCGAGACTCCACATCGAACACTGAAGCTTTCTTT
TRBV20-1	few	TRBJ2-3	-	CSASVGLFTDTQYF	TGCAGTGCTAGCGTCGGACTGTTCACAGATACGCAGTATTTT
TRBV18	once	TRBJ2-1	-	CASSPPTSNEQFF	TGTGCCAGCTCACCACCGACTAGCAATGAGCAGTTCTTC
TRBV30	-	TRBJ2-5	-	CAWSVGGQETQYF	TGTGCCTGGAGTGTAGGGGGACAAGAGACCCAGTACTTC
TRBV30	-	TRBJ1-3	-	CAWTHDRGNTIYF	TGTGCCTGGACACACGACAGGGGAAACACCATATATTTT
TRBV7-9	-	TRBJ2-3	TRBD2	CAAGGPSRADTQYF	TGTGCAGCGGGAGGGCCGAGTAGGGCAGATACGCAGTATTTT
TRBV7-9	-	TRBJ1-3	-	CASRTTLGNGNTIYF	TGTGCCAGCAGAACAACTCTGGGGAACGGAAACACCATATATTTT
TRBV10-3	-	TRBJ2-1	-	CAISELVNEQFF	TGTGCCATCAGTGAGTTGGTCAATGAGCAGTTCTTC
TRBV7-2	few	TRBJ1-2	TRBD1	CASSQGQGDYGYTF	TGTGCCAGCAGCCAGGGACAGGGAGACTATGGCTACACCTTC
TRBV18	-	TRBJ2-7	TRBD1	CASSPGTGFFNEQYF	TGTGCCAGCTCACCTGGGACAGGGTTCTTCAACGAGCAGTACTTC
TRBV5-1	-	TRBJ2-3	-	CASSRNSSSQDTQYF	TGCGCCAGCAGCCGAAACAGTTCCTCGCAGGATACGCAGTATTTT
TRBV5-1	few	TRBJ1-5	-	CASSLSVNQPQHF	TGCGCCAGCAGCTTGTCGGTTAATCAGCCCCAGCATTTT
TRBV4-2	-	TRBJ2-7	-	CASSQERGRGTYEQYF	TGTGCCAGCAGCCAAGAACGGGGTAGGGGGACCTACGAGCAGTACTTC
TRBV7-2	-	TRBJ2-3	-	CASSSARTVHTQYF	TGTGCCAGCAGCTCGGCCCGGACCGTACATACGCAGTATTTT
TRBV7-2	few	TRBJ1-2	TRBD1	CASSPGQGAYGYTF	TGTGCCAGCAGCCCGGGACAGGGGGCCTATGGCTACACCTTC
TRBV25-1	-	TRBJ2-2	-	CASSESWGNTGELFF	TGTGCCAGCAGTGAAAGTTGGGGTAACACCGGGGAGCTGTTTTTT
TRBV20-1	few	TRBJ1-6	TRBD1	CSARGLRGLIGNSPLHF	TGCAGTGCTAGAGGACTAAGGGGGCTCATTGGGAATTCACCCCTCCACTTT
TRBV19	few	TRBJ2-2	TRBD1	CASVGTANTGELFF	TGTGCCAGTGTCGGGACAGCGAACACCGGGGAGCTGTTTTTT
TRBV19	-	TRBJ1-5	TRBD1	CASSAVDRGTFNQPQHF	TGTGCCAGTAGTGCAGTAGACAGGGGGACCTTCAATCAGCCCCAGCATTTT
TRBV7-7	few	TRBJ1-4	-	CASSSRRGPYEKLFF	TGTGCTAGCAGCTCCCGCAGGGGACCGTATGAAAAACTGTTTTTT
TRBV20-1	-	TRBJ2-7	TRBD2	CSARDLTSVFYYEQYF	TGCAGTGCTAGAGACTTGACTAGCGTTTTCTACTACGAGCAGTACTTC
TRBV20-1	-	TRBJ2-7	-	CSAATLGGGDEQYF	TGCAGTGCTGCGACCCTCGGGGGCGGGGACGAGCAGTACTTC
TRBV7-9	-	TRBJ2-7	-	CASSEGVLVKTQYF	TGTGCCAGCAGCGAGGGGGTTCTAGTTAAAACCCAGTACTTC
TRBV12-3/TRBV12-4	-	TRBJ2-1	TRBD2	CASSDSSSGSYNEQFF	TGTGCCAGCAGTGACTCTTCTAGCGGGAGTTACAATGAGCAGTTCTTC
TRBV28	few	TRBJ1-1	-	CASSGPTGFAFF	TGTGCCAGCAGTGGCCCTACAGGGTTTGCTTTCTTT
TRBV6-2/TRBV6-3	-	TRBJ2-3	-	CATSKITITDTQYF	TGTGCCACTTCAAAAATCACGATCACAGATACGCAGTATTTT
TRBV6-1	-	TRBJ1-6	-	CASSATGVGSYNSPLHF	TGTGCCAGCAGCGCCACAGGTGTTGGTTCCTATAATTCACCCCTCCACTTT
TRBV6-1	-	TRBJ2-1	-	CASSLSGDEQFF	TGTGCCAGCAGCCTATCGGGTGATGAGCAGTTCTTC
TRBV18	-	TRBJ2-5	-	CASSPDETQYF	TGTGCCAGCTCACCTGATGAGACCCAGTACTTC
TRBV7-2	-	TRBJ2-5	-	CASSLSEKETQYF	TGTGCCAGCAGCTTATCAGAGAAAGAGACCCAGTACTTC
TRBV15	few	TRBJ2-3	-	CATSSLLGDDTQYF	TGTGCCACCAGCAGCCTTTTGGGGGACGATACGCAGTATTTT
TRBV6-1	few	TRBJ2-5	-	CASRPAAGETQYF	TGTGCCAGCAGACCCGCGGCCGGGGAGACCCAGTACTTC
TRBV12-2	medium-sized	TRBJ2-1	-	CASRVRGPRYNEQFF	TGTGCAAGTCGCGTTCGTGGGCCGCGTTACAATGAGCAGTTCTTC
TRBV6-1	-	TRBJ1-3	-	CASRDQGFGDTIYF	TGTGCCAGCAGAGACCAGGGGTTTGGGGACACCATATATTTT
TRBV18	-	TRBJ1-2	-	CASSEDRNYGYTF	TGTGCCAGCTCAGAGGACAGAAACTATGGCTACACCTTC
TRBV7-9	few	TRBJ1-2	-	CASEEGLDYGYTF	TGTGCCAGCGAGGAGGGGTTAGACTATGGCTACACCTTC
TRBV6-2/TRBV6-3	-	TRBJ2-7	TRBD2	CASRSGGPSSYEQYF	TGTGCCAGCAGATCGGGAGGACCCAGCTCCTACGAGCAGTACTTC